Listed here are 17 T cell receptor beta chains from one sample, sequenced in a study of beta chain features in type 1 diabetes. Their antigen targets remain unknown. Notes on the study in general: Shorter TCRB CDR3s, moderately but significantly so, marked every one of the four CD4+ subsets in Type 1 diabetes patients.

Expressed TCRB transcripts got sequenced, as all isolated RNA was reverse transcribed. This table comes from immunoSEQ multiplex PCR, and its TCRdb copy is limited to in-frame clones, with some not included. The repertoire holds some 270,000 clones, with under 13% as singletons. The sequenced material came from naive CD4+ T cells from blood. These TCRs come from a man under 40 with type 1 diabetes.

This clone appeared a few times. V usage is TRBV5-1 and J usage is TRBJ2-4, with 8 bases aligning to TRBD1. The V gene's germline CDR1 is SGHRS and CDR2 YFSETQ. The CDR3 totals 14 residues. After removal of 5 bases from V and 3 bases from J, the junction contained 4 bases not matched to a gene. As DNA, the CDR3 is TGCGCCAGCAGTGGACAGGGTGGCAAAAACATTCAGTACTTC. As protein: CASSGQGGKNIQYF.

This clone was counted once. CDR3 residues: CASSILMGGEQYF. For the CDR3, the DNA is TGTGCCAGTAGTATCTTAATGGGAGGCGAGCAGTACTTC. This sequence joins TRBV19 and TRBJ2-7; possibly TRBD2 for D (6 bases). V lost 3 bases, J lost 6 bases, and 12 bases lay in between. Germline V CDR1 and CDR2: LNHDA, SQIVND (reference sequence). This CDR3 region has 13 residues.

This chain connects TRBV6-5 to TRBJ1-1; TRBD1 might be the D (6 bases). The CDR3 is made up of 13 amino acids. The V end lost 2 bases, the J end lost 10 bases, and 14 bases lay between the germline ends. The germline V gene encodes CDR1 MNHEY and CDR2 SVGAGI. The CDR3 DNA reads as TGTGCCAGCAGTTACAACCAGGGGATACGAGCTTTCTTT. This gives the protein CASSYNQGIRAFF.

This chain joins TRBV28 and TRBJ1-1; D is uncertain. V was pared by 5 bases and J by 11 bases, with 12 bases between. The CDR3 loop spans 11 amino acids. The germline V gene encodes CDR1 MDHEN and CDR2 SYDVKM. The CDR3 is CASSVRLEAFF. Here the CDR3 DNA reads TGTGCCAGCAGTGTTCGCCTGGAGGCTTTCTTT.

The V gene is TRBV30, the J gene TRBJ1-5; maybe TRBD1 (5 bases). In germline, CDR1 is GTSNPN, CDR2 SVGIG (reference sequence). V was shortened by 1 base and J by 3 bases, with 10 bases between the two germline ends. The CDR3 has 14 amino acids. CDR3 nucleotides: TGTGCCTGGAGTGCCCTCAGGGACAATCAGCCCCAGCATTTT. This sequence encodes CAWSALRDNQPQHF.

This clone was seen a few times. This chain uses TRBV11-1 with TRBJ2-5; D perhaps matches TRBD2 (5 bases). V was cut by 5 bases and J by 4 bases, with 8 bases left in between. Germline CDR1 reads SGHAT; CDR2 reads FQDESV (reference sequence). The CDR3 consists of 12 residues. CDR3 nucleotides: TGTGCCAGCAGCCCGGGAATAGAGACCCAGTACTTC. It yields the protein CASSPGIETQYF.

V gene TRBV11-2 combines with J gene TRBJ2-2; the D is unclear. The V gene's germline CDR1 is SGHAT and CDR2 FQNNGV. CDR3 length: 14 amino acids. With 5 bases removed from V and 5 bases from J, the gap between germline ends came to 12 bases. Here the CDR3 DNA reads TGTGCCAGCAGCCGCGCTCTTCGAACCGGGGAGCTGTTTTTT. Translating it yields CASSRALRTGELFF.

This clone has only a few counts. The rearrangement joins TRBV6-5 to TRBJ1-6; D is ambiguous. This CDR3 contains 13 residues. V was shortened by 3 bases and J by 11 bases, with 11 bases between the two germline ends. The germline CDR1 and CDR2 sequences are MNHEY and SVGAGI. The CDR3 DNA follows: TGTGCCAGCAGTTATCAGGCCTGGACACCCCTCCACTTT. It encodes CASSYQAWTPLHF.

Note on this clone: This sample includes further DNA sequences coding for the same CDR3. This chain joins TRBV6-5 and TRBJ2-1; maybe TRBD1 (5 bases). The germline gives CDR1 MNHEY, CDR2 SVGAGI. This CDR3 has 13 amino acids. V shed 6 bases and J shed 2 bases, with 8 bases lying between them. In nucleotides, the CDR3 is TGTGCCAGCAGCAGGGATACCTACAATGAGCAGTTCTTC. Protein product: CASSRDTYNEQFF.

This clone was observed a few times. The genes are TRBV7-8 and TRBJ2-1; D call uncertain. The germline gives CDR1 SGHVS, CDR2 FQNEAQ. CDR3 size: 16 residues. V was pared by 0 bases and J by 6 bases, with 15 bases between. CDR3 amino acids: CASSLAPWVAINEQFF. The DNA of the CDR3 is TGTGCCAGCAGCTTAGCACCCTGGGTAGCCATCAATGAGCAGTTCTTC.

This clone was found a few times. This sequence joins TRBV25-1 and TRBJ2-5; 11 nucleotides line up with TRBD2. The CDR3 loop spans 15 amino acids. Germline trimming cut 1 base from V and 4 bases from J; bases unmatched to any gene: 2. Germline V lookup: CDR1 MGHDK, CDR2 SYGVNS. The CDR3 protein is CASSELGTSGETQYF. CDR3 nucleotide sequence: TGTGCCAGCAGTGAATTAGGGACTAGCGGAGAGACCCAGTACTTC.

The V call is TRBV6-6, the J call TRBJ2-7, with D perhaps matching TRBD1 (5 bases). CDR3 size: 12 residues. The V end was cut by 6 bases, the J end by 3 bases, with 9 bases between. The germline CDR1 and CDR2 sequences are MNHNY and SVGAGI (reference sequence). In DNA form, the CDR3 reads TGTGCCAGCAGGATCGACAGCTACGAGCAGTACTTC. Translated: CASRIDSYEQYF.

The table lists this clone with a few counts. The chain joins TRBV5-1 to TRBJ2-7, with D maybe TRBD1 (5 bases). The CDR3 is made up of 16 amino acids. Trimming stripped 0 bases from V and 0 bases from J, with 13 bases between. Germline-derived CDR1 and CDR2 are SGHRS and YFSETQ. The CDR3 nucleotides are TGCGCCAGCAGCTTGGCCGGCAGGGTGAGCTCCTACGAGCAGTACTTC. Protein product: CASSLAGRVSSYEQYF.

The rearrangement uses TRBV4-3 and TRBJ1-2; D remains ambiguous. The V gene lost 0 bases and the J gene lost 2 bases, with 7 bases spanning the gap. The CDR3 sequence is 14 residues long. CDR1 is LGHNA, CDR2 YSLEER, per germline. The DNA of the CDR3 is TGCGCCAGCAGCCAAGATAGCTGGAACTATGGCTACACCTTC. It encodes CASSQDSWNYGYTF.

The rearrangement joins TRBV7-6 to TRBJ2-5, with D maybe TRBD2 (6 bases). Germline V gene lookup returns CDR1 SGHVS and CDR2 FNYEAQ. V gave up 0 bases and J gave up 2 bases, with 10 bases separating them. The CDR3 is 15 amino acids. Here the CDR3 reads CASSLAAGSQETQYF. In DNA, the CDR3 is TGTGCCAGCAGCTTAGCGGCCGGGAGTCAAGAGACCCAGTACTTC.

This clone was counted between two and nine times. V and J are TRBV7-9 and TRBJ1-6; no firm D call. In germline, CDR1 is SEHNR, CDR2 FQNEAQ (reference sequence). The CDR3 is made up of 13 amino acids. Trimming pared 4 bases from V and 10 bases from J, leaving 11 bases between. The CDR3 DNA is TGTGCCAGCAGCTCCTCAGGTGGATCACCCCTCCACTTT. Translated: CASSSSGGSPLHF.

This CDR3 reads CASSSLSYEQYF. Written as DNA, the CDR3 is TGTGCCAGCAGCTCACTAAGCTACGAGCAGTACTTC. The chain has TRBV7-4 and TRBJ2-7; D remains unclear. This CDR3 comprises 12 residues. The ends were cut back, 4 bases at V and 3 bases at J, with 7 bases in the middle. CDR1 SGHVT and CDR2 SQSDAQ come from the germline V gene.